The 5 T cell receptor beta chains in this list originate from one sample, sequenced in a study of Graves' ophthalmopathy and Graves' hyperthyroidism. TCR beta CDR3 amplification used RNA transcripts. First-round RT-PCR with HTBI primers preceded a second-round multiplex PCR. TCRdb reanalysed the multiplex PCR reads using MiXCR and keeps one entry per CDR3 protein. Found here are a few hundred thousand distinct CDR3 sequences, 21% of them singletons; the top ten hold 2.5% to 3%. Source material: peripheral blood. These receptors were obtained from a young woman with stable Graves' hyperthyroidism.

This clonotype occurred a few times. A much larger clonotype is one base distant, so this may be a read error. Since the CDR3 does not end with the conserved phenylalanine or tryptophan, this likely comes from a read error. V usage is TRBV7-8 and J usage is TRBJ1-3; D is uncertain. CDR3 length: 16 amino acids. Deletions cut 6 bases from V and 3 bases from J, with 18 bases between. Germline lookup yields CDR1 SGHVS and CDR2 FQNEAQ. This CDR3 is CASRENPGLVGNTIYL. The CDR3 DNA reads TGTGCCAGCAGGGAAAACCCCGGTTTAGTTGGAAACACCATATATTTG.

This clonotype was counted ten times or more. V usage is TRBV27 and J usage is TRBJ2-7; D unresolved. Germline loops: CDR1 MNHEY, CDR2 SMNVEV (reference sequence). Trimming cost V 7 bases and J 7 bases, with 23 bases left between them. The CDR3 extends over 15 amino acids. CDR3 sequence reads: CASTQTESAPREQYF. In DNA, the CDR3 is TGTGCCAGCACCCAAACGGAGTCAGCTCCTAGAGAGCAGTACTTC.

This clonotype was seen repeatedly, ten times or more. This chain connects TRBV28 to TRBJ1-1; D may be TRBD1 (6 bases). The germline CDR1 and CDR2 sequences are MDHEN and SYDVKM. The germline V and J ends were trimmed by 6 bases and 3 bases, with 14 bases remaining between them. This CDR3 is built from 14 residues. CDR3 DNA: TGTGCCAGCAGAGCAGACAGGTTCTACACTGAAGCTTTCTTT. Encoded protein: CASRADRFYTEAFF.

Ten or more counts support this clonotype. The chain uses TRBV12-3 or TRBV12-4 and TRBJ1-1; a weak D match, TRBD1 (5 bases). The CDR3 extends over 14 amino acids. Trimming took off 6 bases at V and 2 bases at J, with 13 bases between the two ends. The CDR3 DNA reads as TGTGCCAGCAGGGCCGGGACGCTAAACACTGAAGCTTTCTTT. Translating it yields CASRAGTLNTEAFF.

This clonotype appeared many times. The chain carries TRBV12-3 or TRBV12-4 and TRBJ2-7; possibly TRBD1 for D (5 bases). V lost 5 bases, J lost 5 bases, and 19 bases lay in between. The CDR3 runs to 15 residues. The CDR3 nucleotides read TGTGCCAGCAGTCCTACCAGGGTCCCAAAACACGAGCAGTACTTC. It yields the protein CASSPTRVPKHEQYF.